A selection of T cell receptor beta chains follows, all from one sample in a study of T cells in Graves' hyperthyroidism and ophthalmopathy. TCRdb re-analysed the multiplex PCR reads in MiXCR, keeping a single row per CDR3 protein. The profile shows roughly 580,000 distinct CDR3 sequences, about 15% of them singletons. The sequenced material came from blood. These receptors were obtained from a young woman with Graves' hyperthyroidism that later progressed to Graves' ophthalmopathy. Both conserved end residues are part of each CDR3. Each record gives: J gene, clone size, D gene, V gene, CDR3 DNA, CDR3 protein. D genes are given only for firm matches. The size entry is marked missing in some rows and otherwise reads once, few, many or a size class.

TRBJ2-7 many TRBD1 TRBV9 TGTGCCAGCAGCACAGATCTGGGGACAGGGGTTTCCGAGCAGTACTTC CASSTDLGTGVSEQYF
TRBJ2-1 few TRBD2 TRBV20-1 TGCAGTGCAACCGGGACTAGCGTAGGAAATGAGCAGTTCTTC CSATGTSVGNEQFF
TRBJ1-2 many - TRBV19 TGTGCCAGTTGGACGGACTATGGCTACACCTTC CASWTDYGYTF
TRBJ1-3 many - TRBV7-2 TGTGCCACCGCTCAGGACTCTGGAAACACCATATATTTT CATAQDSGNTIYF
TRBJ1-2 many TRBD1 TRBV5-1 TGCGCCAGCAGCTCCAGACAGGGTCGAGGCGATGGCTACACCTTC CASSSRQGRGDGYTF
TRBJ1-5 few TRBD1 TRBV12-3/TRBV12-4 TGTGCCAGCAGGCAGGGGGAAAATCAGCCCCAGCATTTT CASRQGENQPQHF
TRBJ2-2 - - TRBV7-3 TGTGCCAGCAGCCCCTTGCCCAGGGAGAACACCGGGGAGCTGTTTTTT CASSPLPRENTGELFF
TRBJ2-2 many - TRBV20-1 TGCAGTGCTAGAACCAGTAACACCGGGGAGCTGTTTTTT CSARTSNTGELFF
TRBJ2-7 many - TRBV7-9 TGTGCCAGCAGCTACCGGGACGGCTCCTACGAGCAGTACTTC CASSYRDGSYEQYF
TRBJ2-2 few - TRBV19 TGTGCCAGTAGTTTTTGGGGAGTAATTAAGGACACCGGGGAGCTGTTTTTT CASSFWGVIKDTGELFF
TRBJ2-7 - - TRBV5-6 TGTGCCAGCAGCTCCATAACCAGGGACGGATCCTACGAGCAGTACTTC CASSSITRDGSYEQYF
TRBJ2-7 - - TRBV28 TGTGCCAGCAGTTTTTCGGTGACAGTAAATTACGAGCAGTACTTC CASSFSVTVNYEQYF
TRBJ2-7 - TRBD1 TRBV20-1 TGCAGTGCTAGAGATCTGACAGGGGGCAGTCGCGAGCAGTACTTC CSARDLTGGSREQYF
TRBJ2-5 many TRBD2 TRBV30 TGTGCCTGGATTTTACTAGCGGCAGGAGCGGAGACCCAGTACTTC CAWILLAAGAETQYF
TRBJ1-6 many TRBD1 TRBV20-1 TGCAGTGCTAGGGGACAGTATAATTCACCCCTCCACTTT CSARGQYNSPLHF
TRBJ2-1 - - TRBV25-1 TGTGCCAGCAGTGAATTGGGAAACAATGAGCAGTTCTTC CASSELGNNEQFF
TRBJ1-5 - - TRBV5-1 TGTGCCAGCAGCCAAGATAGGAGCATCGACAATCAGCCCCAGCATTTT CASSQDRSIDNQPQHF
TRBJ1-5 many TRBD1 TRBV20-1 TGCAGTGCTCTGGGACAGGGAGATCAGCCCCAGCATTTT CSALGQGDQPQHF
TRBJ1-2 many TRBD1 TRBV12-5 TGTGCTAGTGGTTTAATCCCCGGGACAGGGATCCCGCGGCTCTATGGCTACACCTTC CASGLIPGTGIPRLYGYTF
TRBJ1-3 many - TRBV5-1 TGTGCCAGCAGTTTGTCAGGGACTGGAAACACCATATATTTT CASSLSGTGNTIYF
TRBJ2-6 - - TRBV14 TGTGCCAGCAGCCGACTTGTGAACTCTGGGGCCAACGTCCTGACTTTC CASSRLVNSGANVLTF
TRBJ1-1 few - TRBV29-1 TGCAGCGTCGCCGGACGGGGAACTGAAGCTTTCTTT CSVAGRGTEAFF
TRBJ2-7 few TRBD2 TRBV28 TGTGCCAGCAGTTTATGGGGGGGGGACCCCGGGACCCCGAGTTACGAGCAGTACTTC CASSLWGGDPGTPSYEQYF
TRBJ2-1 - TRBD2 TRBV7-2 TGTGCCAGCTTAGAGGCCGGGACTAGTAGCTACAATGAGCAGTTCTTC CASLEAGTSSYNEQFF
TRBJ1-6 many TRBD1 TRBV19 TGTGCCAGTAGTACCGGGACAGGTGGTTCACCCCTCCACTTT CASSTGTGGSPLHF
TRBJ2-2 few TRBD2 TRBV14 TGTGCCAGCAGCCAAGACCCCCTGACTAGCGCGAACACCGGGGAGCTGTTTTTT CASSQDPLTSANTGELFF
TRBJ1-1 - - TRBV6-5 TGTGCCAGCAGTTGCGACGGGCTCGCGTATGCGACGGGAGCTTTCTTT CASSCDGLAYATGAFF
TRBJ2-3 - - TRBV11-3 TGTGCCAGCAGCTTAGGGGACACAACCACAGATACGCAGTATTTT CASSLGDTTTDTQYF
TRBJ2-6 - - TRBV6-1 TGTGCCAGCATTTTTTCATCTGGGGCCAACGTCCTGACTTTC CASIFSSGANVLTF
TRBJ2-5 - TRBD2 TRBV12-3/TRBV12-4 TGTGCCAGCAGCATACCACTAGCGGGATCAGAGACCCAGTACTTC CASSIPLAGSETQYF
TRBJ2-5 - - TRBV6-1 TGTGCCAGCAACACGGACATCCTGGGCCAAGAGACCCAGTACTTC CASNTDILGQETQYF
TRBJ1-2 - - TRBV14 TGTGCCAGCAGCGACCCTACAGGTTATGGCTACACCTTC CASSDPTGYGYTF
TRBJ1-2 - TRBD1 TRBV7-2 TGTGCCAGCAGCTTAGCCCAGGGGGCTGCCTATGGCTACACCTTC CASSLAQGAAYGYTF
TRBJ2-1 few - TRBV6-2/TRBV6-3 TGTGCCAGCAGTTCTCAGACCCCGAAGCAGTTCTTC CASSSQTPKQFF
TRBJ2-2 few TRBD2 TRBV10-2 TGCGCCGGTCGCGGTCTAGCGGGAAACACCGGGGAGCTGTTTTTT CAGRGLAGNTGELFF
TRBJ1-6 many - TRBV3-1 TGTGCCAGCAGCCCCCTCGGGGGCGTAGATTCACCCCTCCACTTT CASSPLGGVDSPLHF
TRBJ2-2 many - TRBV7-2 TGTGCCAGCAGCTCCTATGGTGGGTGGCGAGCGAACACCGGGGAGCTGTTTTTT CASSSYGGWRANTGELFF
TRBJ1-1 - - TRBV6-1 TGTGCCAGCAGCGCCCAGAGGGGCAATACTGAAGCTTTCTTT CASSAQRGNTEAFF
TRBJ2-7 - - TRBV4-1 TGCGCCAGCAGCCAAGGGAGAGGTAGGTTCGACGAGCAGTACTTC CASSQGRGRFDEQYF
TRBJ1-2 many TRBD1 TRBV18 TGTGCCAGCTCGAACCGGGACAGCTATGGCTACACCTTC CASSNRDSYGYTF
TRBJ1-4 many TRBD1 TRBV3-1 TGTGCCAGCAGCTACCCGGGACAGGGAGGCGAAAAACTGTTTTTT CASSYPGQGGEKLFF
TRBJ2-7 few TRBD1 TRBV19 TGTGCCAGTAGGGCCCCGACAGGGGTCTACGAGCAGTACTTC CASRAPTGVYEQYF
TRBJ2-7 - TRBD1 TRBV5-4 TGTGCCAGCAGCTTGGGAACAGGGGAAGCCTACGAGCAGTACTTC CASSLGTGEAYEQYF
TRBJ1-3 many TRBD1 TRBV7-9 TGTGCCAGCAGCCGACAGGGGGAGACTGGAAACACCATATATTTT CASSRQGETGNTIYF
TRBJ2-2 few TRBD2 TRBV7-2 TGTGCCAGCAGACCCAGCGGGGGGAACACCGGGGAGCTGTTTTTT CASRPSGGNTGELFF
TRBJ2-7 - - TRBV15 TGTGCCACCAGCAGAGGCTTACAGGGCGCCTACGAGCAGTACTTC CATSRGLQGAYEQYF
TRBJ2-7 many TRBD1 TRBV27 TGTGCCAGCAGTTCCGGGGGACAGGGGGCTTTTTACGAGCAGTACTTC CASSSGGQGAFYEQYF
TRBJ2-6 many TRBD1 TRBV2 TGTGCCAGCAGGGAGACAGGGGCTGGGGCCAACGTCCTGACTTTC CASRETGAGANVLTF
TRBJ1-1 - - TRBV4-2 TGTGCCAGCAGCCAAGATGTGGGGAGGGCCACTGAAGCTTTCTTT CASSQDVGRATEAFF
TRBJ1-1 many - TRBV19 TGTGCCAGTAGTAGGGATTTAGGCACTGAAGCTTTCTTT CASSRDLGTEAFF
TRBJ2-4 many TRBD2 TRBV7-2 TGTGCCAGCAGCTTAGGGCTAGCGGGAGGGCCGGCCAAAAACATTCAGTACTTC CASSLGLAGGPAKNIQYF
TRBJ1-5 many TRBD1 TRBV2 TGTGCCAGCAGTCGCACAGGGGATCAGCCCCAGCATTTT CASSRTGDQPQHF
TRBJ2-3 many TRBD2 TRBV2 TGTGCCAGCAGTGAAAGCGGGAAGGGGAGGGCAGATACGCAGTATTTT CASSESGKGRADTQYF
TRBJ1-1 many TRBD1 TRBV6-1 TGTGCCAGCAGTGAAGGGACAGGATTGCAAGCTTTCTTT CASSEGTGLQAFF
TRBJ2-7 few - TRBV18 TGTGCCAGCTCACCACCGGAAGGTCATTCCTACGAGCAGTACTTC CASSPPEGHSYEQYF
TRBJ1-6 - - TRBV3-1 TGTGCCAGCAGCCAAGAGTCCGGGGGCTCCTATAATTCACCCCTCCACTTT CASSQESGGSYNSPLHF
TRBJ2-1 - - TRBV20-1 TGCAGTGCCCTGGATTATGGGCAGTTCTTC CSALDYGQFF